Listed below are T cell receptor beta chains from one sample, sequenced in a study of blood T cell repertoires in COVID-19. Produced via immunoSEQ multiplex PCR; TCRdb's table is partial and in-frame only. Here the sample spans roughly 150,000 clones, more than 65% being singletons. The specimen was peripheral blood. These receptors were collected from a woman of 80 years or more with acute or convalescent COVID-19. CDR3s include the opening cysteine and the closing phenylalanine or tryptophan. Rows give clone size only sometimes, using once, few, many, or a class for an expanded clone.

clone_size	v_call	j_call	cdr3_aa
.	TRBV6-6	TRBJ1-1	CASSGGYEAFF
.	TRBV30	TRBJ1-2	CAWSVLGGYTF
few	TRBV6-2/TRBV6-3	TRBJ1-1	CASSIRVRSEAFF
.	TRBV18	TRBJ2-7	CASSSRQGVYEQYF
.	TRBV29-1	TRBJ2-7	CSVSGTSGSASNEQYF
.	TRBV7-2	TRBJ2-1	CASSQAGTGPNEQFF
.	TRBV20-1	TRBJ2-1	CSASVASGRNNEQFF
.	TRBV19	TRBJ1-1	CASSSLRTANTEAFF
.	TRBV5-8	TRBJ2-3	CASSLFLAGGTDTQYF
.	TRBV28	TRBJ2-7	CASSLGGSGSYEQYF
.	TRBV5-1	TRBJ1-5	CASSLAGQGNQPQHF
once	TRBV4-1	TRBJ1-2	CASSGQGNYGYTF
.	TRBV4-1	TRBJ1-6	CASSQGGGANNSPLHF
.	TRBV2	TRBJ2-7	CASSEREKTYEQYF
.	TRBV18	TRBJ1-6	CASSRAARGTNSPLHF
.	TRBV10-3	TRBJ2-1	CAIRSTGGPYNEQFF
.	TRBV24-1	TRBJ2-5	CATSEYRGLQETQYF
.	TRBV2	TRBJ1-2	CASRRGYGYTF
.	TRBV6-1	TRBJ2-6	CASSEARGVSGANVLTF
.	TRBV6-5	TRBJ1-3	CASSFTRLSSGNTIYF
.	TRBV3-1/TRBV3-2	TRBJ1-6	CASSPVSYNSPLHF
.	TRBV12-3/TRBV12-4	TRBJ2-7	CASRGDIYEQYF
.	TRBV28	TRBJ1-2	CASSSPGTGDNYGYTF
.	TRBV29-1	TRBJ2-2	CSVEGRGQGVNTGELFF
.	TRBV5-1	TRBJ2-1	CASSFPPVSEQFF
.	TRBV9	TRBJ2-3	CASSRGLAGSTDTQYF
once	TRBV4-1	TRBJ1-5	CASSQVRDQPQHF
once	TRBV5-4	TRBJ1-5	CAARTDNQPQHF
few	TRBV27	TRBJ1-2	CASSPSWGTYGYTF
.	TRBV7-9	TRBJ1-2	CASSLESGGYGYTF
.	TRBV27	TRBJ2-2	CASSSGTSYAGELFF
.	TRBV4-1	TRBJ2-7	CASSQGTGVSYEQYF
.	TRBV5-1	TRBJ1-1	CASSLLTGVLNTEAFF
.	TRBV11-2	TRBJ1-1	CASSFPGWRTEAFF
.	TRBV29-1	TRBJ2-1	CSVVPGYNEQFF
.	TRBV24-1	TRBJ2-5	CATTGQQETQYF
.	TRBV27	TRBJ1-4	CASSSGQFNEKLFF
.	TRBV5-1	TRBJ1-4	CASSKGDRGEKLFF
.	TRBV5-1	TRBJ1-1	CASSHADSEAFF
once	TRBV6-1	TRBJ2-5	CASSERVAGDPRETQYF
once	TRBV28	TRBJ1-5	CASTGTPDQPQHF
.	TRBV6-5	TRBJ1-2	CASRVLGHNYGYTF
few	TRBV3-1/TRBV3-2	TRBJ1-4	CASSQLGGEKLFF
.	TRBV2	TRBJ2-7	CASRDRGYEQYF
.	TRBV29-1	TRBJ2-7	CSVTPGQGGSEQYF